This TCR beta chain stems from a study of beta chain features in type 1 diabetes. Across the whole study: Age, gender and cell yields were similar between patients and healthy donors. Study findings and constraints: Type 1 diabetes patients showed fewer insertions and more deletions at VDJ junctions. Moderate yet significant TCRB CDR3 shortening was seen in Type 1 diabetes patients in all four CD4+ subsets.

The V end was cut by 5 bases, the J end by 2 bases, with 5 bases between. Per germline, CDR1 SGHRS and CDR2 YFSETQ. The CDR3 consists of 12 residues. By way of CD45RO/CCR7/CD25/CD127/CD95/CD27, the CD4+ regulatory, stem cell-like memory, central memory and naive cells were sorted. Sequenced material consisted of expressed TCRB transcripts (all of the isolated RNA was reverse transcribed). Assay used: immunoSEQ multiplex PCR; TCRdb lists only in-frame clones, some missing. This sample has hundreds of thousands of clones, with roughly an eighth found just once. This clone has a handful of counts. Its specificity is not known.

The rearrangement links TRBV5-1 to TRBJ2-1; D remains ambiguous. The origin of this receptor is a man younger than 30 with type 1 diabetes. The specimen sequenced was naive CD4+ T cells from blood. The CDR3 nucleotides are TGCGCCAGCAGGAGCACCTACAATGAGCAGTTCTTC. It translates to CASRSTYNEQFF. The full variable domain, completed using reference TRBV5-1 and TRBJ2-1, is KAGVTQTPRYLIKTRGQQVTLSCSPISGHRSVSWYQQTPGQGLQFLFEYFSETQRNKGNFPGRFSGRQFSNSRSEMNVSTLELGDSALYLCASRSTYNEQFFGPGTRLTVL.